The clone carrying this T cell receptor beta chain was seen repeatedly, ten times or more. Its antigen is still unknown. The study excluded patients with uncontrolled infection, other autoimmune disease, pregnancy or lactation. TCR beta CDR3 sequences were amplified from RNA transcripts. HTBI primers were the set used in a first-round RT-PCR of the TCR CDR3. A single record per CDR3 protein comes from TCRdb applying MiXCR to the multiplex PCR reads. The table records about 640,000 distinct CDR3 sequences, more than 14% of them present only once. This sample stems from a study of T cells in Graves' hyperthyroidism and ophthalmopathy. Findings and caveats of the study: Separation of ophthalmopathy from stable hyperthyroidism was achieved by a 13 V-J model.

This TCR was recovered from a woman between 45 and 65 years old with Graves' ophthalmopathy. Sequenced: blood.

CDR3 coding DNA: TGTGCCAGCAGCCACCGGGAGGATGGCTACGAGCAGTACTTC. Amino acid sequence: CASSHREDGYEQYF. The chain has TRBV4-2 and TRBJ2-7; 7 bases map to TRBD2. The CDR3 is 14 residues long. The V gene's germline CDR1 is LGHNA and CDR2 YNFKEQ. With 3 bases clipped from V and 3 bases from J, the junction kept 5 bases outside the gene matches.